Sequencing of this T cell receptor beta chain was carried out in a study of OX40 agonist ivuxolimab in advanced cancers. TCRdb keeps only in-frame clones here, not all; method: immunoSEQ multiplex PCR. The sample includes nearly 95,000 clones, 94% of them seen just once. The length of the CDR3 is 14 residues. Germline V lookup: CDR1 SGHTA, CDR2 FQGNSA. Trimming left V 2 bases short and J 8 bases short, with 15 bases between. The chain has TRBV7-2 and TRBJ1-1; D is possibly TRBD1 (5 bases). The clonotype was recovered from an adult with an advanced solid tumor such as melanoma, head and neck, liver or kidney cancer. The sample in question was CD4+ or CD8+ T cells sorted from blood, obtained in a trial of the OX40 agonist ivuxolimab. This CDR3 reads CASSLSHKSGEAFF. The CDR3 region has the DNA TGTGCCAGCAGCTTATCCCACAAATCAGGGGAAGCTTTCTTT. The complete variable domain, with remaining parts taken from reference TRBV7-2 and TRBJ1-1, reads GAGVSQSPSNKVTEKGKDVELRCDPISGHTALYWYRQSLGQGLEFLIYFQGNSAPDKSGLPSDRFSAERTGGSVSTLTIQRTQQEDSAVYLCASSLSHKSGEAFFGQGTRLTVV.